Ten or more counts support the clone carrying this TCR beta chain. Its cognate antigen is unknown. The sample is drawn from a study of T cell repertoires in cytomegalovirus infection. Overall study: Indications of both CMV infection and matching HLA type were provided by public TCR beta signatures. The study's findings and limits: Cumulative frequency of public TCR beta families picked out carriers of CMV plus the relevant HLA.

A single record per CDR3 protein comes from TCRdb applying MiXCR to the reads. The data hold 200,000 to 300,000 distinct CDR3 sequences, with over 8% observed a single time. There are 11 residues in the CDR3. The V end lost 7 bases, the J end lost 7 bases, and 11 bases lay between the germline ends. CDR1 is LNHDA and CDR2 is SQIVND in the germline V gene (reference sequence). Specimen: PBMCs. The sequence derives from a human donor in good health (CMV status not recorded). Some clones in this sample may be carry-over from other donors' samples. This chain joins TRBV19 and TRBJ2-7, with TRBD2 as a possible D gene (6 bases). The CDR3 protein is CASKEGKEQYF. CDR3 in DNA: TGTGCCAGTAAGGAGGGGAAGGAGCAGTACTTC.